One sample yielded the 32 T cell receptor beta chains listed below, sequenced in a study of T-cell reconstitution after alpha-beta-depleted transplantation in children. This sample's TCRbeta library carried unique molecular identifier barcodes. MiXCR was run by TCRdb on the PCR reads, yielding one entry per CDR3 protein. The sample lists hundreds of thousands of distinct CDR3 sequences; around 23% were seen once. The specimen was PBMCs, mostly from graft donor cells, collected 360 days after TCRalphabeta/CD19-depleted stem cell transplant. The receptors derive from a boy less than two years old who had a stem cell transplant for acute myeloid leukemia, so the T cells may come from the graft donor.

This chain joins TRBV12-3 or TRBV12-4 and TRBJ1-5; TRBD1 is a possible D gene (5 bases). This CDR3 contains 16 residues. V was pared by 6 bases and J by 0 bases, with 15 bases between. DNA of the CDR3: TGTGCCAGCAGGACAATCACCAGGGATAGCAATCAGCCCCAGCATTTT. Translated, it gives CASRTITRDSNQPQHF.

This clonotype was counted ten times or more. J is TRBJ2-1 and V is TRBV20-1; possibly TRBD1 or TRBD2 for D (5 bases each). V was clipped by 0 bases and J by 3 bases, with 15 bases between them. CDR1 DFQATT and CDR2 SNEGSKA come from the germline V gene (reference sequence). This CDR3 has 16 amino acids. CDR3 coding DNA: TGCAGTGCTAGAGATCCAGAGGGGTGGGACTACAATGAGCAGTTCTTC. Amino acid sequence: CSARDPEGWDYNEQFF.

V gene TRBV6-2 or TRBV6-3 combines with J gene TRBJ1-1; 8 nucleotides match TRBD1. Germline CDR1 reads MNHEY; CDR2 reads SVGEGT. The CDR3 extends over 15 amino acids. Unmatched junction bases numbered 8, after V lost 7 bases and J lost 1 base. The chain's CDR3 is CASTNTGTGNTEAFF. CDR3 nucleotides: TGTGCCAGCACCAATACCGGGACAGGGAACACTGAAGCTTTCTTT.

This clonotype was recorded at least ten times. The chain uses TRBV5-1 and TRBJ1-6; no reliable D call. From germline, CDR1 is SGHRS and CDR2 YFSETQ. The CDR3 length is 15 residues. Trimming took 0 bases from V and 6 from J, leaving 10 bases between them. CDR3 residues: CASSLDTGINSPLHF. CDR3 coding DNA: TGCGCCAGCAGCTTGGATACGGGGATTAATTCACCCCTCCACTTT.

The chain employs TRBV20-1 and TRBJ2-1; TRBD1 matches 12 bases. Trimming removed 1 base from V and 5 bases from J; junction bases left unmatched: 9. The CDR3 contains 17 residues. CDR1 and CDR2 from the germline V gene are DFQATT and SNEGSKA (reference sequence). The CDR3: CSARAGDRGRRDNEQFF. CDR3 sequence (DNA): TGCAGTGCTAGAGCGGGGGACAGGGGGCGCCGGGACAATGAGCAGTTCTTC.

This clonotype has ten or more counts. The chain uses TRBV9 and TRBJ2-1; weak D call: TRBD1 (5 bases). V dropped 5 bases and J dropped 8 bases, with 20 bases sitting between them. Looked up from germline, CDR1 is SGDLS and CDR2 is YYNGEE. The CDR3 spans 15 residues. CDR3 sequence reads: CASRPWGVGDHEQFF. In DNA, the CDR3 is TGTGCCAGCAGACCCTGGGGCGTTGGTGACCATGAGCAGTTCTTC.

This clonotype occurred a few times. V is TRBV10-3 and J is TRBJ1-1, with D unclear. V lost 6 bases and J lost 6, with 11 bases in between. The CDR3 has 12 amino acids. From germline, CDR1 is ENHRY and CDR2 SYGVKD. This chain's CDR3 is CAIRGRGSEAFF. The CDR3 nucleotides read TGTGCCATCAGGGGTCGGGGATCTGAAGCTTTCTTT.

The rearrangement uses TRBV28 and TRBJ1-5; possible D gene TRBD1, 5 bases. The germline V gene encodes CDR1 MDHEN and CDR2 SYDVKM. CDR3 size: 14 residues. V lost 6 bases and J lost 9, with 18 bases in between. In DNA form, the CDR3 reads TGTGCCAGCAGCCGTGTGGGAGGGGTAGGGCCCCAGCATTTT. Its translation is CASSRVGGVGPQHF.

This clonotype was seen repeatedly, ten times or more. The rearrangement uses TRBV18 and TRBJ2-5; 8 bases are shared with TRBD1. CDR1 and CDR2 from the germline V gene are KGHSH and LQKENI. The CDR3 consists of 14 residues. V shed 3 bases, J shed 5 bases, and the junction held 5 bases outside the gene matches. The CDR3 loop is CASSPTGVGETQYF. The CDR3 coding sequence is TGTGCCAGCTCACCGACAGGGGTTGGGGAGACCCAGTACTTC.

This chain uses TRBV2 with TRBJ2-2, with 10 nucleotides matching TRBD1. V lost 5 bases to trimming and J lost 7 bases; unmatched junction nucleotides: 7. CDR3 length: 15 residues. Germline CDR1 reads SNHLY; CDR2 reads FYNNEI. CDR3 coding DNA: TGTGCCAGCAGTCTAGACAGGGGGCAAGTCGGGGAGCTGTTTTTT. Amino acid sequence: CASSLDRGQVGELFF.

The V and J genes are TRBV15 and TRBJ2-1; 11 bases match TRBD1. Trimming removed 1 base from V and 8 bases from J; junction bases left unmatched: 4. Germline V lookup: CDR1 LNHNV, CDR2 YYDKDF (reference sequence). The CDR3 loop spans 15 amino acids. CDR3: CATSRGDRGFDEQFF. CDR3 in DNA: TGTGCCACCAGCAGAGGGGACAGGGGGTTCGATGAGCAGTTCTTC.

In this sample, this clonotype turned up a few times. V and J are TRBV29-1 and TRBJ2-2, with D uncertain. Germline V gene lookup returns CDR1 SQVTM and CDR2 ANQGSEA. Trimming removed 5 bases at V and 2 bases at J, with 9 bases between. This CDR3 is built from 13 residues. The CDR3 DNA sequence: TGCAGCGTTTCCTTACAAAACACCGGGGAGCTGTTTTTT. This gives the protein CSVSLQNTGELFF.

The chain carries TRBV19 and TRBJ2-7, with D perhaps TRBD1 (6 bases). Trimming shortened V by 4 bases and J by 3 bases, and 13 bases separated the two germline ends. The germline V gene encodes CDR1 LNHDA and CDR2 SQIVND (reference sequence). The CDR3 runs 14 residues. The CDR3 protein is CASSKRDTYYEQYF. CDR3 nucleotide sequence: TGTGCCAGTAGTAAGAGGGACACCTACTACGAGCAGTACTTC.

In this sample, this clonotype turned up a few times. This chain links TRBV10-3 with TRBJ1-2, with D possibly matching TRBD1 (6 bases). The V gene's germline CDR1 is ENHRY and CDR2 SYGVKD. Trimming stripped 7 bases from V and 0 bases from J, with 9 bases between. CDR3 length equals 13 residues. The CDR3 reads CAITGETNYGYTF. The CDR3 DNA follows: TGTGCCATCACAGGGGAAACTAACTATGGCTACACCTTC.

This clonotype appeared a few times. The V gene is TRBV6-6, the J gene TRBJ2-2, with no clear D. Germline assignment: CDR1 MNHNY and CDR2 SVGAGI (reference sequence). The CDR3 totals 12 residues. Trimming removed 2 bases from V and 10 bases from J, with 8 bases in between. This CDR3 reads CASSYLLPELFF. CDR3 sequence (DNA): TGTGCCAGCAGTTACCTACTTCCGGAGCTGTTTTTT.

Concerning this clonotype: This clone may be a read error of a much larger clone one base away. V gene TRBV7-9 combines with J gene TRBJ2-5, with 7 bases that match TRBD2. TRBJ2-1 matches the DNA end more closely, so the J call is doubtful. CDR1 is SEHNR and CDR2 is FQNEAQ in the germline V gene (reference sequence). The CDR3 extends over 13 amino acids. CDR3 residues: CASRPGGQETQFF. The DNA of the CDR3 is TGTGCCAGCAGGCCGGGGGGTCAAGAGACCCAGTTCTTC.

The chain recombines TRBV7-3 with TRBJ2-7; 11 nucleotides match TRBD1. This CDR3 contains 13 residues. Losses at the gene ends were 5 bases for V and 7 bases for J; bases not matched to a gene: 4. CDR1 is SGHTA and CDR2 is FQGTGA in the germline V gene. This chain's CDR3 is CASSPGTGGEQYF. For the CDR3, the DNA is TGTGCCAGCAGCCCTGGGACAGGGGGGGAGCAGTACTTC.

CDR3 sequence reads: CASSLSGGQNEQFF. The CDR3 nucleotides read TGTGCCAGCAGTCTTAGCGGGGGTCAGAATGAGCAGTTCTTC. This sequence joins TRBV6-2 or TRBV6-3 and TRBJ2-1; 9 bases are shared with TRBD2. Germline values: CDR1 MNHEY, CDR2 SVGEGT. V dropped 5 bases and J dropped 7; count of bases not matched to a gene: 6. The CDR3 is 14 residues long.

This clonotype has at least ten counts. CDR3 residues: CASSQGGLANSPLHF. The CDR3 DNA reads as TGCGCCAGCAGCCAGGGGGGGCTTGCGAATTCACCCCTCCACTTT. The chain carries TRBV5-1 and TRBJ1-6; 7 nucleotides line up with TRBD1. The CDR3 runs to 15 residues. The J segment lost 7 bases and the V segment lost 4 bases, leaving 8 bases of the junction unmatched. Germline-derived CDR1 and CDR2 are SGHRS and YFSETQ. The full variable domain, with the rest looked up from reference TRBV5-1 and TRBJ1-6, is KAGVTQTPRYLIKTRGQQVTLSCSPISGHRSVSWYQQTPGQGLQFLFEYFSETQRNKGNFPGRFSGRQFSNSRSEMNVSTLELGDSALYLCASSQGGLANSPLHFGNGTRLTVT.

This clonotype was counted many times. The chain links TRBV3-1 to TRBJ2-7, with TRBD1 as a possible D gene (5 bases). Deletions cut 3 bases from V and 2 bases from J, with 8 bases between. This CDR3 has 13 amino acids. From germline, CDR1 is LGHDT and CDR2 YNNKEL (reference sequence). The CDR3 region has the DNA TGTGCCAGCAGCCATCGACAGACCTACGAGCAGTACTTC. Translated, it gives CASSHRQTYEQYF.

This clonotype has ten or more counts. This sequence joins TRBV9 and TRBJ1-3; D might be TRBD1 (5 bases). With 3 bases removed from V and 0 bases from J, the gap between germline ends came to 7 bases. The CDR3 sequence is 14 residues long. Germline V lookup: CDR1 SGDLS, CDR2 YYNGEE. The CDR3: CASSADTSGNTIYF. CDR3 coding DNA: TGTGCCAGCAGCGCGGACACCTCTGGAAACACCATATATTTT.

This clonotype has at least ten counts. The chain has TRBV5-5 and TRBJ2-5, with D tentatively TRBD1 (5 bases). In germline, CDR1 is SGHKS, CDR2 YYEKEE (reference sequence). CDR3 length equals 14 residues. V lost 5 bases and J lost 2, with 13 bases in between. This CDR3 is CASSYGAVQETQYF. The CDR3 bases are TGTGCCAGCAGTTATGGGGCGGTTCAAGAGACCCAGTACTTC.

J is TRBJ1-5 and V is TRBV20-1; D is perhaps TRBD1 (5 bases). The CDR3 totals 13 residues. Germline CDR1 reads DFQATT; CDR2 reads SNEGSKA (reference sequence). Trimming left V 4 bases short and J 3 bases short, with 10 bases between. The CDR3 here is CSATEGFNQPQHF. The CDR3 bases are TGCAGTGCTACCGAGGGGTTCAATCAGCCCCAGCATTTT.

The sample holds one count of this clonotype. The rearrangement uses TRBV5-4 and TRBJ2-1; 16 bases are a match to TRBD2. The CDR3 contains 19 residues. The germline CDR1 and CDR2 sequences are SGHNT and YYREEE (reference sequence). V lost 1 base and J lost 2; bases outside the gene matches: 6. In DNA form, the CDR3 reads TGTGCCAGCAGCTTGCCGGGGGGACTAGCGGGGGGGACCTACAATGAGCAGTTCTTC. Translating gives CASSLPGGLAGGTYNEQFF.

This rearrangement joins TRBV6-1 to TRBJ1-2; D gene ambiguous. Trimming shortened V by 1 base and J by 4 bases, and 13 bases separated the two germline ends. Germline CDR1 reads MNHNS; CDR2 reads SASEGT. CDR3 length: 15 amino acids. The CDR3 is CASSEDLYRPYGYTF. Here the CDR3 DNA reads TGTGCCAGCAGTGAAGATCTTTACAGACCCTATGGCTACACCTTC.

This clonotype was detected many times. This chain joins TRBV18 and TRBJ1-4; D gene uncertain. The V gene's germline CDR1 is KGHSH and CDR2 LQKENI. The CDR3 spans 13 residues. V shed 4 bases and J shed 4 bases, with 7 bases lying between them. The CDR3 protein is CASSLGLNEKLFF. As DNA, the CDR3 is TGTGCCAGCTCACTCGGACTTAATGAAAAACTGTTTTTT. Filled out from reference TRBV18 and TRBJ1-4, the complete variable domain reads NAGVMQNPRHLVRRRGQEARLRCSPMKGHSHVYWYRQLPEEGLKFMVYLQKENIIDESGMPKERFSAEFPKEGPSILRIQQVVRGDSAAYFCASSLGLNEKLFFGSGTQLSVL.

This clonotype appeared many times. The chain has TRBV11-3 and TRBJ2-1; 8 nucleotides match TRBD2. The germline CDR1 and CDR2 sequences are SGHNT and YENEEA. The CDR3 totals 15 residues. V trimming: 11 bases; J trimming: 9 bases; junction bases outside the gene matches: 18. This CDR3 is CAAQGMAGGRGEQFF. In DNA form, the CDR3 reads TGTGCCGCCCAGGGGATGGCGGGGGGCCGGGGTGAGCAGTTCTTC.

The gene calls are TRBV3-1 and TRBJ2-7, with D tentatively TRBD2 (6 bases). The CDR3 length is 14 residues. Germline lookup yields CDR1 LGHDT and CDR2 YNNKEL (reference sequence). Trimming pared 8 bases from V and 0 bases from J, leaving 14 bases between. The CDR3 DNA reads as TGTGCCAGCGCTCCCGGAGGGGCCTCCTACGAGCAGTACGTC. This codes for CASAPGGASYEQYV.

DNA of the CDR3: TGTGCCAGCAGTTTCCCTCCCACAGGGAGAGGGGGAGATACGCAGTATTTT. Its translation: CASSFPPTGRGGDTQYF. The rearrangement joins TRBV12-3 or TRBV12-4 to TRBJ2-3; TRBD1 might be the D (6 bases). Trimming took off 3 bases at V and 5 bases at J, with 21 bases between the two ends. This CDR3 is 17 amino acids long.

The CDR3 DNA sequence: TGTGCCAGCAGCTTAGATCTTATGGCCAGGGAATACGAGCAGTACTTC. This encodes CASSLDLMAREYEQYF. The gene calls are TRBV11-3 and TRBJ2-7; the D gene is possibly TRBD1 (5 bases). The ends were cut back, 0 bases at V and 4 bases at J, with 16 bases in the middle. This CDR3 comprises 16 residues. CDR1 is SGHNT and CDR2 is YENEEA in the germline V gene.

In this sample, this clonotype turned up many times. The chain combines TRBV5-1 with TRBJ1-6; 7 positions agree with TRBD1. This CDR3 contains 15 residues. Trimming removed 4 bases from V and 10 bases from J; junction bases left unmatched: 11. The germline V gene has CDR1 SGHRS and CDR2 YFSETQ. CDR3 region: CASSRDSALGSPLHF. The CDR3 bases are TGCGCCAGCAGCCGGGACAGCGCCTTAGGGTCACCCCTCCACTTT.

The chain links TRBV18 to TRBJ2-7; D unclear. V was clipped by 2 bases and J by 0 bases, with 14 bases between them. The CDR3 extends over 16 amino acids. From germline, CDR1 is KGHSH and CDR2 LQKENI. The CDR3 coding sequence is TGTGCCAGCTCACCAACAAGGTGGGGAAGCTCCTACGAGCAGTACGTC. It encodes CASSPTRWGSSYEQYV.